This entry lists 25 T cell receptor beta chains sequenced from one sample in a study of cytomegalovirus exposure and HLA in healthy donors (dated 2017 in TCRdb). The protocol used for the library was the immunoSEQ multiplex PCR assay. This is the immuneACCESS table as TCRdb keeps it, with only in-frame sequences that have V and J called. A part of the clones is gone; compared with another copy, unresolved V genes explain less than half, and the rest is unexplained. Across this sample there are 280,000 or so clones, with roughly 88% seen only once. In total, the top ten clones hold around 0.92% of the sample. The sequencing sample was made of PBMCs. These receptors all come from a woman aged 18-29 years in good health and CMV-seronegative.

The chain is built from TRBV28 and TRBJ1-1, with D possibly matching TRBD1 (5 bases). The CDR3 is made up of 14 amino acids. The V gene's germline CDR1 is MDHEN and CDR2 SYDVKM. The V end was cut by 4 bases, the J end by 2 bases, with 11 bases between. CDR3 protein: CASSSPDRNTEAFF. In nucleotides, the CDR3 is TGTGCCAGCAGTTCCCCTGACAGAAACACTGAAGCTTTCTTT.

V usage is TRBV14 and J usage is TRBJ2-1; TRBD2 is a possible D gene (6 bases). Trimming removed 0 bases from V and 12 bases from J, with 12 bases in between. Germline lookup yields CDR1 SGHDN and CDR2 FVKESK. The CDR3 contains 13 residues. The CDR3 reads CASSQDLTGGQFF. The DNA for the CDR3 is TGTGCCAGCAGCCAAGATCTTACCGGGGGGCAGTTCTTC.

The rearrangement links TRBV19 to TRBJ2-4, with TRBD2 matching 8 bases. Germline assignment: CDR1 LNHDA and CDR2 SQIVND (reference sequence). This CDR3 contains 15 residues. V dropped 5 bases and J dropped 0; count of bases not matched to a gene: 3. The CDR3 sequence is CASSSREVAKNIQYF. CDR3 in DNA: TGTGCCAGTAGTTCGCGGGAGGTAGCCAAAAACATTCAGTACTTC.

The chain has TRBV11-2 and TRBJ2-7; the match to TRBD1 covers 9 bases. The CDR3 loop spans 15 amino acids. Germline CDR1 reads SGHAT; CDR2 reads FQNNGV. J was trimmed by 5 bases and V by 5 bases; bases with no gene match: 10. CDR3 sequence reads: CASSTGGARSDEQYF. Written as DNA, the CDR3 is TGTGCCAGCAGCACAGGGGGCGCGAGGTCTGACGAGCAGTACTTC.

The chain links TRBV7-9 to TRBJ2-5, with 13 nucleotides matching TRBD2. V dropped 5 bases and J dropped 5; count of bases not matched to a gene: 11. The CDR3 contains 17 residues. In germline, CDR1 is SEHNR, CDR2 FQNEAQ (reference sequence). CDR3 bases: TGTGCCAGCAGCATGCGAGTTGGACTAGCGGGAGCGGAGACCCAGTACTTC. Its translation: CASSMRVGLAGAETQYF.

V gene TRBV27 combines with J gene TRBJ2-2, with 7 bases lining up with TRBD2. Unmatched junction bases numbered 15, after V lost 4 bases and J lost 7 bases. The CDR3 length is 17 residues. CDR1 MNHEY and CDR2 SMNVEV come from the germline V gene (reference sequence). The CDR3, as DNA: TGTGCCAGCAGTTCGGGGGACTATCCCAACCGCGGCGGGGAGCTGTTTTTT. It translates to CASSSGDYPNRGGELFF.

The J gene is TRBJ2-3, the V gene TRBV25-1; 9 bases match TRBD1. The CDR3 is made up of 15 amino acids. J was trimmed by 7 bases and V by 4 bases; bases with no gene match: 9. Germline V gene sequence: CDR1 MGHDK, CDR2 SYGVNS. DNA for the CDR3: TGTGCCAGCAGTGCCACAGGGGGCGTCTTGAATACGCAGTATTTT. Amino acid sequence: CASSATGGVLNTQYF.

This clone was observed a single time. This chain uses TRBV9 with TRBJ2-3; 11 bases map to TRBD2. The J segment lost 3 bases and the V segment lost 1 base, leaving 13 bases of the junction unmatched. The CDR3 is 19 amino acids. Germline assignment: CDR1 SGDLS and CDR2 YYNGEE. The chain's CDR3 is CASSVPTQILAGGTDTQYF. The CDR3 nucleotides are TGTGCCAGCAGCGTACCGACCCAGATTTTAGCGGGAGGGACAGATACGCAGTATTTT.

This sequence joins TRBV5-1 and TRBJ2-7; 10 nucleotides agree with TRBD2. After removal of 4 bases from V and 0 bases from J, the junction contained 4 bases not matched to a gene. Germline loops: CDR1 SGHRS, CDR2 YFSETQ. This CDR3 is built from 15 residues. CDR3 DNA: TGCGCCAGCAGCAGGACTAGCGGATTCTCCTACGAGCAGTACTTC. It yields the protein CASSRTSGFSYEQYF.

This chain links TRBV19 with TRBJ2-7; 11 bases agree with TRBD2. The CDR3 extends over 15 amino acids. The V gene end was trimmed by 5 bases and the J gene end by 0 bases; junction bases not matched to a gene: 3. CDR1 LNHDA and CDR2 SQIVND come from the germline V gene (reference sequence). In nucleotides, the CDR3 is TGTGCCAGTAGTCCTAGCGGGAGGTACTCCTACGAGCAGTACTTC. The encoded protein is CASSPSGRYSYEQYF.

V gene TRBV4-2 combines with J gene TRBJ2-5, with 8 bases that match TRBD2. CDR3 length: 16 residues. Germline trimming cut 1 base from V and 5 bases from J; bases unmatched to any gene: 9. The germline CDR1 and CDR2 sequences are LGHNA and YNFKEQ. CDR3 DNA: TGTGCCAGCAGCCAAGCGTTGGCGGGAGGCGGGGAGACCCAGTACTTC. As protein: CASSQALAGGGETQYF.

The V and J genes are TRBV27 and TRBJ2-7; 8 nucleotides agree with TRBD2. V lost 5 bases, J lost 4 bases, and 7 bases stayed unmatched. Germline-derived CDR1 and CDR2 are MNHEY and SMNVEV (reference sequence). The CDR3 has 14 amino acids. For the CDR3, the DNA is TGTGCCAGCAGTCCCGGGACTAGTCGTTACGAGCAGTACTTC. Protein product: CASSPGTSRYEQYF.

The chain joins TRBV20-1 to TRBJ1-1; D ambiguous. The CDR3 is made up of 11 amino acids. Deletions cut 6 bases from V and 7 bases from J, with 12 bases between. Germline CDR1 and CDR2: DFQATT and SNEGSKA (reference sequence). The CDR3 DNA reads as TGCAGTGCCGCGGGGAGGAGTGAAGCTTTCTTT. It yields the protein CSAAGRSEAFF.

This sequence joins TRBV28 and TRBJ2-4, with 9 positions matching TRBD1. Per germline, CDR1 MDHEN and CDR2 SYDVKM. V lost 10 bases, J lost 7 bases, and 11 bases stayed unmatched. The CDR3 is made up of 14 amino acids. The CDR3 nucleotides read TGTGCCACCTCGAAGGGACAGGGCGTCAACATTCAGTACTTC. Translating gives CATSKGQGVNIQYF.

The rearrangement uses TRBV9 and TRBJ2-7; 8 nucleotides align to TRBD2. The CDR3 has 14 amino acids. With 3 bases clipped from V and 2 bases from J, the junction kept 4 bases outside the gene matches. Germline lookup yields CDR1 SGDLS and CDR2 YYNGEE. Here the CDR3 DNA reads TGTGCCAGCAGCGCAACTAGCGGCACCTACGAGCAGTACTTC. Residues: CASSATSGTYEQYF.

Comments on this clone: The same CDR3 arises from other DNA sequences in this sample as well. CDR3 residues: CASSPLAGGGTDTQYF. Written as DNA, the CDR3 is TGTGCCAGCAGTCCCCTAGCGGGAGGGGGCACAGATACGCAGTATTTT. The chain uses TRBV27 and TRBJ2-3, with TRBD2 matching over 12 bases. Germline assignment: CDR1 MNHEY and CDR2 SMNVEV (reference sequence). This CDR3 has 16 amino acids. V trimming: 5 bases; J trimming: 1 base; junction bases outside the gene matches: 4.

The rearrangement joins TRBV28 to TRBJ1-2, with TRBD1 matching 7 bases. The CDR3 sequence is 15 residues long. CDR1 MDHEN and CDR2 SYDVKM come from the germline V gene. Trimming at V came to 0 bases and at J to 5 bases, leaving 6 bases not matched to a gene. Here the CDR3 reads CASSLWTGHGYGYTF. In DNA, the CDR3 is TGTGCCAGCAGTTTATGGACAGGGCACGGGTATGGCTACACCTTC.

This clone was seen just once. The chain links TRBV6-5 to TRBJ2-7, with 8 bases that match TRBD1. Unmatched junction bases numbered 3, after V lost 2 bases and J lost 0 bases. This CDR3 comprises 15 residues. CDR1 and CDR2 (germline): MNHEY, SVGAGI. CDR3 sequence (DNA): TGTGCCAGCAGTTACCGACAGGGGTCCTCCTACGAGCAGTACTTC. It encodes CASSYRQGSSYEQYF.

The chain carries TRBV9 and TRBJ1-1, with D possibly matching TRBD1 (5 bases). V dropped 3 bases and J dropped 1 base, with 22 bases sitting between them. The CDR3 runs to 18 residues. CDR1 SGDLS and CDR2 YYNGEE come from the germline V gene. The CDR3: CASSAPGGGASANTEAFF. CDR3 DNA sequence: TGTGCCAGCAGCGCCCCCGGGGGAGGGGCCAGCGCGAACACTGAAGCTTTCTTT.

This clone was counted between two and nine times. The chain has TRBV6-5 and TRBJ2-7; TRBD2 matches at 7 bases. The CDR3 spans 15 residues. Germline lookup yields CDR1 MNHEY and CDR2 SVGAGI. After removal of 5 bases from V and 3 bases from J, the junction contained 10 bases not matched to a gene. The CDR3 nucleotides read TGTGCCAGCAGTATTCAGGCGGGAGCGGACTACGAGCAGTACTTC. Translation gives CASSIQAGADYEQYF.

This clone was found a few times. This rearrangement joins TRBV5-6 to TRBJ2-7; possible D gene TRBD1, 6 bases. V shed 2 bases and J shed 1 base, with 10 bases lying between them. From germline, CDR1 is SGHDT and CDR2 YYEEEE. This CDR3 is built from 14 residues. CDR3 coding DNA: TGTGCCAGCAGCTTCCTGGGACAATCCTACGAGCAGTACTTC. Protein sequence: CASSFLGQSYEQYF.

This clone was seen a single time. The chain is built from TRBV29-1 and TRBJ2-1; possible D gene TRBD1, 6 bases. This CDR3 region has 12 residues. CDR1 is SQVTM and CDR2 is ANQGSEA in the germline V gene. Trimming took 7 bases from V and 7 from J, leaving 14 bases between them. The chain's CDR3 is CSGLPQGNEQFF. The DNA of the CDR3 is TGCAGCGGCCTCCCACAGGGAAATGAGCAGTTCTTC.

V gene TRBV19 combines with J gene TRBJ2-7; 10 nucleotides align to TRBD2. V trimming: 6 bases; J trimming: 3 bases; junction bases outside the gene matches: 11. Germline V gene data show CDR1 as LNHDA and CDR2 as SQIVND (reference sequence). The CDR3 totals 16 residues. In DNA, the CDR3 is TGTGCCAGTAGGGCCGGGACGCTAGCGGGAGTCTACGAGCAGTACTTC. This gives the protein CASRAGTLAGVYEQYF.

This clone was seen once. The V gene is TRBV18, the J gene TRBJ2-3, with 9 bases aligning to TRBD1. V lost 8 bases to trimming and J lost 7 bases; unmatched junction nucleotides: 13. Germline V lookup: CDR1 KGHSH, CDR2 LQKENI. This CDR3 has 15 residues. The CDR3 region has the DNA TGTGCCAGCGGCGCCGGGACAGGGTTTTTTCATACGCAGTATTTT. The encoded protein is CASGAGTGFFHTQYF.

The chain is built from TRBV5-1 and TRBJ1-2, with TRBD1 matching over 9 bases. This CDR3 spans 16 amino acids. Germline CDR1 SGHRS, CDR2 YFSETQ. After removal of 0 bases from V and 7 bases from J, the junction contained 10 bases not matched to a gene. The CDR3 sequence: CASSLGPGTGLGGYTF. The DNA of the CDR3 is TGCGCCAGCAGCTTGGGTCCAGGGACAGGGCTCGGTGGCTACACCTTC.